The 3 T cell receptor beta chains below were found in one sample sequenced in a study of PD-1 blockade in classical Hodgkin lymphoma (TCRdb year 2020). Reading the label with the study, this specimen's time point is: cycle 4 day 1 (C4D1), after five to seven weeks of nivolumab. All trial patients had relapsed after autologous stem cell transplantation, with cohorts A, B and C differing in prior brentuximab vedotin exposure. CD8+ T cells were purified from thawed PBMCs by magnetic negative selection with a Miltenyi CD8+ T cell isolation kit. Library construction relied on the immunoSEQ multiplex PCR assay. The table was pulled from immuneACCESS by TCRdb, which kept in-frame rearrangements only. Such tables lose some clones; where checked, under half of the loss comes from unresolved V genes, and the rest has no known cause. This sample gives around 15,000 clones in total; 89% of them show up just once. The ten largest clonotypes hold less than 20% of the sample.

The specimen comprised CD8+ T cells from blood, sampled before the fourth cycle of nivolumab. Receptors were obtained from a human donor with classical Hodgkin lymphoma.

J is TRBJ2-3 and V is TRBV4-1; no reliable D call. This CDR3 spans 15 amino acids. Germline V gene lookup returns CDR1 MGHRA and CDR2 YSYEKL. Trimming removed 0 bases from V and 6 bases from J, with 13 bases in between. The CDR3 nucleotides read TGCGCCAGCAGCCAAGATGAGCTAGGTCTCGATACGCAGTATTTT. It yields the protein CASSQDELGLDTQYF.

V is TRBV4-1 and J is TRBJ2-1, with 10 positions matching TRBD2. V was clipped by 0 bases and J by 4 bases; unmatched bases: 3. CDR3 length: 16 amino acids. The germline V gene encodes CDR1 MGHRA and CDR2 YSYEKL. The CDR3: CASSQDRLAGYNEQFF. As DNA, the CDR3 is TGCGCCAGCAGCCAAGATCGACTAGCGGGTTACAATGAGCAGTTCTTC.

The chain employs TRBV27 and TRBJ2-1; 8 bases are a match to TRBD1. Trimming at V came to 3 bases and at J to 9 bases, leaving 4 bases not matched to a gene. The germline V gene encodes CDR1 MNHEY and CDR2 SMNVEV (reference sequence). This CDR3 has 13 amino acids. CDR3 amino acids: CASSFRGRGEQFF. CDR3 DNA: TGTGCCAGCAGTTTCAGGGGGCGCGGTGAGCAGTTCTTC.